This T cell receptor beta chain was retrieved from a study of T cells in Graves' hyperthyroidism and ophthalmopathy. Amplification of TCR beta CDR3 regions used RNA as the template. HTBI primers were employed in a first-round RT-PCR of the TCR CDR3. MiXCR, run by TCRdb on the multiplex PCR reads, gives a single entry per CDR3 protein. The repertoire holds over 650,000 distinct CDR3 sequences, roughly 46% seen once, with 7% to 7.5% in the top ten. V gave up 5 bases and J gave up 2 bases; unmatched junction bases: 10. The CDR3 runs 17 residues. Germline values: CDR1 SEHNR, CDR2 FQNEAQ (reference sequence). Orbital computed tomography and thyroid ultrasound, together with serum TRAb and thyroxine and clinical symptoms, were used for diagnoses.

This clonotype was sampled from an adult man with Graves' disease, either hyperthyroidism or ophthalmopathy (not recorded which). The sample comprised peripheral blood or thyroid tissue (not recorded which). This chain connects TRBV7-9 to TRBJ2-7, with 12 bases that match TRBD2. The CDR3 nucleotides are TGTGCCAGCAGCCCCGGACTAGCGGGGTTCGGGACCTACGAGCAGTACTTC. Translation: CASSPGLAGFGTYEQYF.